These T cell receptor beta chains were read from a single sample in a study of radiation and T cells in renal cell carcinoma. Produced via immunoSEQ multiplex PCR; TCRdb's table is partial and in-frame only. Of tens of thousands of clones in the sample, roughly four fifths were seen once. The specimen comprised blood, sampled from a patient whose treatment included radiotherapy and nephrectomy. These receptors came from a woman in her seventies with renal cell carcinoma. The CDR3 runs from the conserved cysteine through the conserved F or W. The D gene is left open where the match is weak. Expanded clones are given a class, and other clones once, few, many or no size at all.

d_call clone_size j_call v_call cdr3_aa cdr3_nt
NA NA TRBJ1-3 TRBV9 CASSVGAHGNTIYF TGTGCCAGCAGCGTAGGGGCACACGGAAACACCATATATTTT
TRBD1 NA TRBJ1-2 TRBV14 CASSQDPNGRQGDGYTF TGTGCCAGCAGCCAAGATCCGAATGGGAGACAGGGTGATGGCTACACCTTC
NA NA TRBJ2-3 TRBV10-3 CAISGPPGESTDTQYF TGTGCCATCAGTGGGCCCCCCGGGGAGAGCACAGATACGCAGTATTTT
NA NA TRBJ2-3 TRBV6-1 CASKKAREDTQYF TGTGCCAGCAAAAAAGCCCGAGAGGATACGCAGTATTTT
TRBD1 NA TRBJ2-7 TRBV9 CASSVGLQGAPYEQYF TGTGCCAGCAGCGTAGGTCTTCAGGGGGCTCCCTACGAGCAGTACTTC
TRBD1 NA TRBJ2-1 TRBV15 CATSRDSVGQGGSNEQFF TGTGCCACCAGCAGAGATTCTGTGGGACAGGGGGGTAGCAATGAGCAGTTCTTC
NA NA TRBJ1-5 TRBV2 CATRRGERGQPQHF TGTGCCACCCGAAGAGGGGAAAGGGGTCAGCCCCAGCATTTT
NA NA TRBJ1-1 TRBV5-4 CASSPHRSLDTEAFF TGTGCCAGCAGCCCACATCGTAGCCTCGACACTGAAGCTTTCTTT
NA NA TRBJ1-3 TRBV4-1 CASSQGFGRTAGGNTIYF TGCGCCAGCAGCCAAGGATTCGGGAGGACCGCGGGGGGAAACACCATATATTTT
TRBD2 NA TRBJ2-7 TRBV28 CASSLTSGRLPYEQYF TGTGCCAGCAGTCTGACTAGCGGGAGGCTTCCCTACGAGCAGTACTTC
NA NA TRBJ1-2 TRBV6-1 CASSEALGPSAYGYTF TGTGCCAGCAGTGAAGCGCTAGGGCCCAGTGCCTATGGCTACACCTTC
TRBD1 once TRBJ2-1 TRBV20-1 CSADQGDEQFF TGCAGTGCGGATCAGGGGGATGAGCAGTTCTTC
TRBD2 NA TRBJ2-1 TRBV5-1 CASSAIVPVAGAINEQFF TGCGCCAGCAGCGCCATAGTACCCGTAGCGGGGGCCATCAATGAGCAGTTCTTC
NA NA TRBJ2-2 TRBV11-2 CASSFNTGELFF TGTGCCAGCAGCTTCAACACCGGGGAGCTGTTTTTT
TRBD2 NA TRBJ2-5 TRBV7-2 CASSILAGGGETQYF TGTGCCAGCAGCATCCTAGCGGGAGGCGGTGAGACCCAGTACTTC
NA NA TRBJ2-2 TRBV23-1 CASILRGENTGELFF TGCGCCAGCATTCTAAGGGGCGAGAACACCGGGGAGCTGTTTTTT
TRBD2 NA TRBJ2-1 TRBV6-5 CASSYQTSGSQFF TGTGCCAGCAGTTATCAGACTAGCGGGAGTCAGTTCTTC